This TCR beta chain derives from a study of T cells after yellow fever vaccination. Study-level findings and limits: Abundant contaminating clonotypes from the bulk population could appear in FACS-sorted repertoires.

As concerns this clonotype: The antigen is unknown.

Germline CDR1 is ENHRY and CDR2 is SYGVKD. Trimming cost V 0 bases and J 5 bases; bases outside gene matches: 5. CDR3 length: 16 residues. Each CDR3 protein gets one entry after TCRdb re-called the 5' RACE reads with MiXCR. The sample holds 300,000 to 450,000 distinct CDR3 sequences; about 8.3% are singletons and the top ten take approximately 16%. Sample: PBMCs, taken 45 days after the first yellow fever vaccination. The clonotype comes from a man aged 18 to 29 who received the YFV17D yellow fever vaccine. This chain connects TRBV10-3 to TRBJ2-5, with TRBD1 matching 11 bases. The CDR3 DNA is TGTGCCATCAGTGAGTCGACGGGACAGGGGGTTGAGACCCAGTACTTC. Amino acid sequence: CAISESTGQGVETQYF.